Following are 19 T cell receptor beta chains from one sample sequenced in a study of T cell responses to AZD1222 COVID-19 vaccine (dated by TCRdb to about 2021). The sample's time point label is to be understood as: baseline before first vaccination. The library was obtained by the immunoSEQ multiplex PCR assay. The clones in this table, taken by TCRdb from immuneACCESS, are in-frame only. Not every clone is retained; where verified, under half of the shortfall comes from an unresolved V gene, and the cause of the rest is unknown. This sample is represented by some 150,000 clones; about 90% of them were singletons. The ten biggest clones cover 5.2% of the sample. The material was peripheral blood, obtained on day 0 of AZD1222 vaccination. Every receptor here comes from an adult in good health.

V is TRBV19 and J is TRBJ1-5; 9 bases are a match to TRBD1. The CDR3 is made up of 14 amino acids. The trim removed 5 bases at V and 6 bases at J, leaving 5 bases unmatched. The germline CDR1 and CDR2 sequences are LNHDA and SQIVND (reference sequence). The CDR3 is CASSATGGGQPQHF. The DNA of the CDR3 is TGTGCCAGTAGTGCGACAGGGGGAGGTCAGCCCCAGCATTTT.

CDR3 nucleotides: TGCAGCGGGTCGGGAAACAGGGGTGACGAGCAGTTCTTC. Translated: CSGSGNRGDEQFF. The chain joins TRBV29-1 to TRBJ2-1; 7 bases are a match to TRBD1. Trimming took 7 bases from V and 10 from J; bases not matched to a gene: 13. This CDR3 spans 13 amino acids. Germline V lookup: CDR1 SQVTM, CDR2 ANQGSEA.

V gene TRBV5-6 combines with J gene TRBJ2-7; 11 nucleotides line up with TRBD1. This CDR3 has 15 residues. The germline V gene encodes CDR1 SGHDT and CDR2 YYEEEE. With V trimmed by 4 bases and J by 4 bases, 7 bases remained unmatched. The CDR3 DNA reads as TGTGCCAGCAGCGGAGGGGACAGGGGGAGATACGAGCAGTACTTC. This gives the protein CASSGGDRGRYEQYF.

J is TRBJ1-5 and V is TRBV7-9; D unclear. The CDR3 sequence is 15 residues long. Germline values: CDR1 SEHNR, CDR2 FQNEAQ (reference sequence). The V end lost 2 bases, the J end lost 0 bases, and 8 bases lay between the germline ends. The chain's CDR3 is CASSLSGFSNQPQHF. CDR3 nucleotide sequence: TGTGCCAGCAGCTTATCCGGATTTAGCAATCAGCCCCAGCATTTT.

The table lists this clone with a count of one. This chain links TRBV4-1 with TRBJ1-3; D uncertain. With 4 bases removed from V and 8 bases from J, the gap between germline ends came to 15 bases. The CDR3 is 14 residues long. Looked up from germline, CDR1 is MGHRA and CDR2 is YSYEKL. The chain's CDR3 is CASSPWTAEDTIYF. CDR3 nucleotide sequence: TGCGCCAGCAGCCCTTGGACGGCGGAGGACACCATATATTTT.

The J gene is TRBJ1-1, the V gene TRBV25-1; a possible D gene is TRBD1 (6 bases). Trimming cost V 1 base and J 6 bases, with 12 bases left between them. Germline V gene sequence: CDR1 MGHDK, CDR2 SYGVNS. This CDR3 is built from 14 residues. CDR3 in DNA: TGTGCCAGCAGTGAATGGAGGGGGATGGCTGAAGCTTTCTTT. This encodes CASSEWRGMAEAFF.

The chain has TRBV5-4 and TRBJ2-3; 9 bases agree with TRBD1. Germline V gene sequence: CDR1 SGHNT, CDR2 YYREEE (reference sequence). The CDR3 consists of 15 residues. V trimming: 7 bases; J trimming: 7 bases; junction bases outside the gene matches: 13. Here the CDR3 reads CASGSVDRGRNTQYF. The CDR3 bases are TGTGCCAGCGGCTCTGTGGACAGGGGAAGAAATACGCAGTATTTT.

Notes on this clone: Sequence at one end of the junction differs from germline and may be a read error. The V call is TRBV15, the J call TRBJ1-5; D unclear. The length of the CDR3 is 15 residues. Germline V CDR1 and CDR2: LNHNV, YYDKDF (reference sequence). The CDR3 DNA reads as TGTGCCACCAGCCGAGATTACGGTAGCAATCAGCCCCAGCATTTT. This translates into CATSRDYGSNQPQHF.

V is TRBV7-9 and J is TRBJ1-4, with D perhaps matching TRBD1 (6 bases). The V gene's germline CDR1 is SEHNR and CDR2 FQNEAQ (reference sequence). The CDR3 spans 16 residues. Between the trimmed V and J ends, which lost 3 bases and 6 bases, there was a span of 17 bases. The CDR3 DNA sequence: TGTGCCAGCAGCTTCGGGGGGGGCACAGACCATGAAAAACTGTTTTTT. This codes for CASSFGGGTDHEKLFF.

The chain recombines TRBV4-1 with TRBJ2-2, with unresolved D. The germline CDR1 and CDR2 sequences are MGHRA and YSYEKL. This CDR3 comprises 15 residues. V gave up 1 base and J gave up 5 bases, with 11 bases separating them. The CDR3, as DNA: TGCGCCAGCAGCCAAGTAATGGGTGGAACCGGGGAGCTGTTTTTT. Its protein product is CASSQVMGGTGELFF.

The genes are TRBV7-8 and TRBJ2-1; the match to TRBD2 covers 9 bases. The germline gives CDR1 SGHVS, CDR2 FQNEAQ. V shed 2 bases and J 8 bases; nucleotides not matched to a gene: 13. CDR3 size: 17 residues. CDR3: CASSLPRVAGVMDEQFF. CDR3 nucleotides: TGTGCCAGCAGCTTACCCAGGGTAGCGGGGGTCATGGATGAGCAGTTCTTC.

This CDR3 reads CASSQEVDRTAGNTIYF. The CDR3 coding sequence is TGTGCCAGCAGCCAAGAAGTGGATAGGACAGCAGGAAACACCATATATTTT. The rearrangement uses TRBV4-2 and TRBJ1-3, with a weak D call TRBD1 (6 bases). CDR3 length equals 17 residues. With 0 bases removed from V and 4 bases from J, the gap between germline ends came to 16 bases. Germline CDR1 LGHNA, CDR2 YNFKEQ.

The chain recombines TRBV3-1 (or the pseudogene TRBV3-2) with TRBJ2-3; 7 positions match TRBD2. V gave up 3 bases and J gave up 5 bases; unmatched junction bases: 11. In germline, CDR1 is LGHDT, CDR2 YNNKEL (reference sequence). The CDR3 covers 16 residues. This CDR3 is CASSHVQRGPGDTQYF. The CDR3, as DNA: TGTGCCAGCAGCCACGTGCAGCGGGGACCGGGAGATACGCAGTATTTT.

The chain couples TRBV13 to TRBJ2-6; D not certain. Per the germline V gene, CDR1 is PRHDT and CDR2 is FYEKMQ (reference sequence). CDR3 size: 17 residues. V was shortened by 3 bases and J by 0 bases, with 12 bases between the two germline ends. CDR3 coding DNA: TGTGCCAGCAGCTTGTATGGCTACCCCTCTGGGGCCAACGTCCTGACTTTC. This gives the protein CASSLYGYPSGANVLTF.

There are a few counts of this clone. This rearrangement joins TRBV3-1 (or the pseudogene TRBV3-2) to TRBJ2-3; D could derive from TRBD1 or TRBD2 (5 bases each). The V end was cut by 0 bases, the J end by 9 bases, with 16 bases between. The CDR3 runs 15 residues. Germline CDR1 is LGHDT and CDR2 is YNNKEL (reference sequence). The CDR3 DNA reads TGTGCCAGCAGCCAAGATTCAGCCCAGGGACGGACGCAGTATTTT. Protein: CASSQDSAQGRTQYF.

V usage is TRBV4-2 and J usage is TRBJ1-3; D may be TRBD1 (5 bases). Germline loops: CDR1 LGHNA, CDR2 YNFKEQ. CDR3 length: 18 amino acids. Trimming took 1 base from V and 0 from J, leaving 16 bases between them. CDR3 sequence: CASSQGDLPPSSGNTIYF. In DNA, the CDR3 is TGTGCCAGCAGCCAAGGGGACTTACCTCCGAGCTCTGGAAACACCATATATTTT.

The chain employs TRBV7-2 and TRBJ1-1; D remains unclear. The germline CDR1 and CDR2 sequences are SGHTA and FQGNSA. V shed 5 bases and J shed 4 bases, with 14 bases lying between them. CDR3 length: 14 amino acids. CDR3 in amino acids: CASSPGRASTEAFF. In DNA, the CDR3 is TGTGCCAGCAGCCCCGGACGGGCGTCCACTGAAGCTTTCTTT.

This chain links TRBV28 with TRBJ1-3; TRBD1 agrees at 9 bases. V was pared by 4 bases and J by 4 bases, with 11 bases of the junction left unmatched. CDR1 is MDHEN, CDR2 SYDVKM, per germline. The CDR3 has 17 residues. CDR3 sequence: CASSSPPIGTGGNTIYF. CDR3 bases: TGTGCCAGCAGTTCCCCCCCGATTGGGACAGGGGGAAACACCATATATTTT.

The rearrangement uses TRBV9 and TRBJ2-3; either TRBD1 or TRBD2 may fit D (6 bases each). Trimming shortened V by 1 base and J by 2 bases, and 11 bases separated the two germline ends. The CDR3 is 15 residues long. CDR1 and CDR2 (germline): SGDLS, YYNGEE. This CDR3 is CASSVIGGLTDTQYF. The CDR3 nucleotides read TGTGCCAGCAGCGTAATCGGGGGCCTCACAGATACGCAGTATTTT.